A single sample gave rise to the 18 T cell receptor beta chains below, sequenced in a study of graft-versus-host responses after intestinal transplantation. TCRdb keeps only in-frame clones here, not all; method: immunoSEQ multiplex PCR. The top ten clones hold less than 0.5% of a sample with around 90,000 clones, 80% to 95% of them seen once. No antigen is known for these receptors. Sequences were derived from unstimulated CD8+ T cells sorted from spleen or lymph node cells, sampled before intestinal transplant. The origin of the receptors is a human donor who received an intestinal transplant.

V gene TRBV6-1 combines with J gene TRBJ2-4; 16 bases map to TRBD2. With 4 bases clipped from V and 8 bases from J, the junction kept 14 bases outside the gene matches. The CDR3 has 19 amino acids. Germline V gene sequence: CDR1 MNHNS, CDR2 SASEGT. The CDR3 here is CASSALNAPGLAGGDIQYF. In nucleotides, the CDR3 is TGTGCCAGCAGTGCACTAAACGCTCCGGGACTAGCGGGAGGGGACATTCAGTACTTC.

The rearrangement uses TRBV27 and TRBJ2-2; D is possibly TRBD1 (5 bases). This CDR3 comprises 17 residues. Germline loops: CDR1 MNHEY, CDR2 SMNVEV (reference sequence). The V end was cut by 2 bases, the J end by 4 bases, with 17 bases between. The CDR3 nucleotides read TGTGCCAGCAGTTTAGAGGTTATAGGGGTGGGCACCGGGGAGCTGTTTTTT. As protein: CASSLEVIGVGTGELFF.

The chain recombines TRBV30 with TRBJ2-3; 11 bases fit TRBD1. From germline, CDR1 is GTSNPN and CDR2 SVGIG (reference sequence). V trimming: 8 bases; J trimming: 1 base; junction bases outside the gene matches: 5. The CDR3 totals 14 residues. For the CDR3, the DNA is TGTGCCATACGGACAGGGGGCGGCACAGATACGCAGTATTTT. Translating gives CAIRTGGGTDTQYF.

This clone was counted a few times. This chain joins TRBV5-4 and TRBJ1-4, with 7 positions matching TRBD1. Germline V gene data show CDR1 as SGHNT and CDR2 as YYREEE (reference sequence). V was clipped by 3 bases and J by 4 bases; unmatched bases: 9. This CDR3 has 16 amino acids. The CDR3 sequence: CASSSSPGQLNEKLFF. Here the CDR3 DNA reads TGTGCCAGCAGCTCTTCACCGGGACAGCTTAATGAAAAACTGTTTTTT.

The gene calls are TRBV4-2 and TRBJ2-2; D gene unclear. The V and J ends lost 0 bases and 4 bases respectively, with 6 bases between them. Germline CDR1 reads LGHNA; CDR2 reads YNFKEQ. CDR3 length equals 14 residues. CDR3 sequence reads: CASSQERGTGELFF. In nucleotides, the CDR3 is TGTGCCAGCAGCCAAGAGCGCGGCACCGGGGAGCTGTTTTTT.

This sequence joins TRBV30 and TRBJ2-3; possibly TRBD2 for D (5 bases). Germline CDR1 and CDR2: GTSNPN and SVGIG (reference sequence). The V and J ends lost 0 bases and 8 bases respectively, with 15 bases between them. The CDR3 runs 14 residues. CDR3: CAWSVTNAAGTQYF. The CDR3 DNA follows: TGTGCCTGGAGTGTCACGAACGCGGCGGGTACGCAGTATTTT.

The V call is TRBV15, the J call TRBJ1-1, with D unresolved. Trimming took off 1 base at V and 1 base at J, with 4 bases between the two ends. Per germline, CDR1 LNHNV and CDR2 YYDKDF (reference sequence). The CDR3 sequence is 13 residues long. The CDR3 protein is CATSRVRNTEAFF. As DNA, the CDR3 is TGTGCCACCAGCAGAGTGAGGAACACTGAAGCTTTCTTT.

The CDR3 is CASSSRQGLSYEQYF. CDR3 DNA sequence: TGTGCCAGCAGCTCCCGCCAGGGCCTCTCCTACGAGCAGTACTTC. The rearrangement joins TRBV9 to TRBJ2-7; perhaps TRBD1 as D (5 bases). V was shortened by 4 bases and J by 0 bases, with 14 bases between the two germline ends. CDR3 length: 15 amino acids. The germline CDR1 and CDR2 sequences are SGDLS and YYNGEE.

This clone was detected once. The V call is TRBV13, the J call TRBJ1-2, with 9 nucleotides matching TRBD1. The CDR3 contains 14 residues. Looked up from germline, CDR1 is PRHDT and CDR2 is FYEKMQ (reference sequence). After removal of 5 bases from V and 6 bases from J, the junction contained 7 bases not matched to a gene. The CDR3 DNA reads as TGTGCCAGCAGCCAAACAAGGACAGGGGATGGCTACACCTTC. Translating gives CASSQTRTGDGYTF.

This chain joins TRBV6-1 and TRBJ2-1; 7 bases fit TRBD1. Looked up from germline, CDR1 is MNHNS and CDR2 is SASEGT. The CDR3 is 15 residues long. The V gene end was trimmed by 6 bases and the J gene end by 4 bases; junction bases not matched to a gene: 9. The chain's CDR3 is CASRHGTELYNEQFF. The CDR3 nucleotides are TGTGCCAGCAGGCACGGGACAGAATTATACAATGAGCAGTTCTTC.

The chain employs TRBV4-1 and TRBJ1-1; D gene uncertain. The V and J ends lost 0 bases and 5 bases respectively, with 16 bases between them. Per germline, CDR1 MGHRA and CDR2 YSYEKL. CDR3 size: 16 residues. Written as DNA, the CDR3 is TGCGCCAGCAGCCAAGATTGGTCAGCCGGGTTGACTGAAGCTTTCTTT. Translation: CASSQDWSAGLTEAFF.

This chain joins TRBV30 and TRBJ2-5; 7 bases align to TRBD2. CDR1 GTSNPN and CDR2 SVGIG come from the germline V gene (reference sequence). The CDR3 spans 12 residues. The V gene end was trimmed by 4 bases and the J gene end by 5 bases; junction bases not matched to a gene: 4. The CDR3 DNA is TGTGCCTGGACGGGGGGACGGGAGACCCAGTACTTC. Protein sequence: CAWTGGRETQYF.

The chain recombines TRBV2 with TRBJ2-3, with D perhaps matching TRBD1 (5 bases). CDR1 SNHLY and CDR2 FYNNEI come from the germline V gene. The CDR3 sequence is 14 residues long. V was pared by 8 bases and J by 2 bases, with 14 bases between. CDR3 residues: CASRTGVNTDTQYF. DNA for the CDR3: TGTGCCAGCCGAACAGGCGTAAACACAGATACGCAGTATTTT.

The rearrangement uses TRBV5-6 and TRBJ1-1; 9 bases map to TRBD1. This CDR3 spans 12 amino acids. The V gene's germline CDR1 is SGHDT and CDR2 YYEEEE. J was trimmed by 9 bases and V by 4 bases; bases with no gene match: 4. The CDR3: CASSPGQGKAFF. The CDR3 DNA reads TGTGCCAGCAGCCCAGGACAGGGGAAAGCTTTCTTT.

This rearrangement joins TRBV11-2 to TRBJ1-3, with 8 bases matching TRBD1. Germline lookup yields CDR1 SGHAT and CDR2 FQNNGV. Trimming at V came to 1 base and at J to 0 bases, leaving 5 bases not matched to a gene. The CDR3 runs to 17 residues. The CDR3 region is CASSLGTGSFSGNTIYF. DNA of the CDR3: TGTGCCAGCAGCTTAGGGACAGGGTCCTTCTCTGGAAACACCATATATTTT.

The CDR3 DNA is TGTGCCAGTAGTATCGGACAGGCCTACGAGCAGTACTTC. Encoded protein: CASSIGQAYEQYF. The chain is built from TRBV19 and TRBJ2-7, with TRBD1 identical over 7 bases. The CDR3 consists of 13 residues. V gave up 3 bases and J gave up 2 bases; unmatched junction bases: 1. The V gene's germline CDR1 is LNHDA and CDR2 SQIVND (reference sequence).

This chain joins TRBV5-1 and TRBJ2-1; 12 bases map to TRBD2. Germline assignment: CDR1 SGHRS and CDR2 YFSETQ. This CDR3 has 16 amino acids. V lost 4 bases and J lost 6; bases outside the gene matches: 8. The CDR3 coding sequence is TGCGCCAGCAGCAAATCCGGGACTAGCGGGTCCAATGAGCAGTTCTTC. Translating it yields CASSKSGTSGSNEQFF. Complete variable domain (other parts from reference TRBV5-1 and TRBJ2-1): KAGVTQTPRYLIKTRGQQVTLSCSPISGHRSVSWYQQTPGQGLQFLFEYFSETQRNKGNFPGRFSGRQFSNSRSEMNVSTLELGDSALYLCASSKSGTSGSNEQFFGPGTRLTVL.

This clone was detected once. V is TRBV4-3 and J is TRBJ1-2; 10 bases are a match to TRBD1. Germline assignment: CDR1 LGHNA and CDR2 YSLEER. The CDR3 covers 15 residues. The trim removed 5 bases at V and 6 bases at J, leaving 9 bases unmatched. The CDR3 region is CASSSPPGTGDGYTF. The CDR3 DNA is TGCGCCAGCAGCTCTCCGCCCGGGACAGGGGATGGCTACACCTTC.